What follows are 13 T cell receptor beta chains derived from one specimen sequenced in a study of blood T cell repertoires in COVID-19. Method: immunoSEQ multiplex PCR; TCRdb's copy keeps in-frame clones and lacks some. The table has 100,000 to 130,000 clones, 88% seen once. The sample consisted of peripheral blood. The source of these receptors is a man in his forties or fifties with active or convalescent COVID-19.

This rearrangement joins TRBV11-2 to TRBJ2-3, with D possibly being TRBD2 (5 bases). This CDR3 comprises 13 residues. Germline V gene data show CDR1 as SGHAT and CDR2 as FQNNGV. V lost 3 bases and J lost 2, with 6 bases in between. CDR3: CASSFRDTDTQYF. In DNA, the CDR3 is TGTGCCAGCAGCTTTCGGGACACAGATACGCAGTATTTT.

This clone came up once. This sequence joins TRBV9 and TRBJ1-4, with 7 bases aligning to TRBD1. In germline, CDR1 is SGDLS, CDR2 YYNGEE. CDR3 length equals 14 residues. With V trimmed by 3 bases and J by 7 bases, 6 bases remained unmatched. The CDR3 coding sequence is TGTGCCAGCAGCGGAGAAGACAGGGTTGAAAAACTGTTTTTT. This encodes CASSGEDRVEKLFF.

This sequence joins TRBV4-2 and TRBJ2-1; TRBD1 matches 7 bases. There are 15 residues in the CDR3. With 0 bases clipped from V and 5 bases from J, the junction kept 4 bases outside the gene matches. CDR1 and CDR2 from the germline V gene are LGHNA and YNFKEQ. The CDR3 bases are TGTGCCAGCAGCCAAGATTATGGACAGGACAATGAGCAGTTCTTC. Its translation: CASSQDYGQDNEQFF.

This clone was detected only once. The chain is built from TRBV30 and TRBJ1-3; D is unresolved. This CDR3 is 14 amino acids long. Germline V gene lookup returns CDR1 GTSNPN and CDR2 SVGIG (reference sequence). Trimming stripped 3 bases from V and 4 bases from J, with 13 bases between. CDR3 sequence: CAWSEGLRGNTIYF. DNA for the CDR3: TGTGCCTGGAGCGAGGGTTTGAGAGGAAACACCATATATTTT.

The J gene is TRBJ2-5, the V gene TRBV5-1; the D gene is possibly TRBD1 (6 bases). Trimming removed 4 bases from V and 5 bases from J, with 12 bases in between. The CDR3 is 13 amino acids. The germline gives CDR1 SGHRS, CDR2 YFSETQ. This CDR3 reads CASSTGSTETQYF. DNA for the CDR3: TGCGCCAGCAGCACAGGGTCTACGGAGACCCAGTACTTC.

V usage is TRBV24-1 and J usage is TRBJ1-5, with D possibly TRBD1 on 6 matching bases. The germline gives CDR1 KGHDR, CDR2 SFDVKD. V was trimmed by 11 bases and J by 4 bases, leaving 11 bases between them. The CDR3 consists of 12 residues. This CDR3 reads CAISQGNQPQHF. The CDR3 region has the DNA TGTGCCATTTCACAGGGAAATCAGCCCCAGCATTTT.

The chain carries TRBV9 and TRBJ2-3; TRBD2 matches at 10 bases. CDR3 length: 14 amino acids. The germline gives CDR1 SGDLS, CDR2 YYNGEE. The J segment lost 13 bases and the V segment lost 3 bases, leaving 11 bases of the junction unmatched. The CDR3 sequence is CASSDPTSSGREYF. Written as DNA, the CDR3 is TGTGCCAGCAGCGACCCTACGTCTAGCGGGAGAGAGTATTTT.

The table lists this clone with a few counts. The rearrangement links TRBV28 to TRBJ1-2; D might be TRBD1 (5 bases). The V and J ends lost 8 bases and 5 bases respectively, with 21 bases between them. The CDR3 contains 15 residues. The germline CDR1 and CDR2 sequences are MDHEN and SYDVKM. CDR3 loop: CASYLGWGAEYGYTF. In nucleotides, the CDR3 is TGTGCCAGCTATTTAGGGTGGGGCGCTGAGTATGGCTACACCTTC.

V and J are TRBV9 and TRBJ1-1, with unresolved D. Germline CDR1 reads SGDLS; CDR2 reads YYNGEE. The CDR3 covers 14 residues. V was shortened by 0 bases and J by 11 bases, with 17 bases between the two germline ends. CDR3 sequence reads: CASSVGGGLGAAFF. As DNA, the CDR3 is TGTGCCAGCAGCGTAGGTGGCGGGTTGGGTGCGGCTTTCTTT.

The CDR3, as DNA: TGTGCCAGCAGTTACGACTTAGGACAGGGCCTTAGCAATCAGCCCCAGCATTTT. Protein product: CASSYDLGQGLSNQPQHF. The gene calls are TRBV6-2 or TRBV6-3 and TRBJ1-5; TRBD1 agrees at 8 bases. This CDR3 is built from 18 residues. Germline V gene data show CDR1 as MNHEY and CDR2 as SVGEGT. The V and J ends lost 2 bases and 0 bases, in that order; junction bases with no gene match: 9.

The chain uses TRBV15 and TRBJ1-5, with a tentative D call TRBD1 (6 bases). The V gene lost 0 bases and the J gene lost 8 bases, with 14 bases spanning the gap. The CDR3 is 15 amino acids. Germline V gives CDR1 LNHNV, CDR2 YYDKDF (reference sequence). CDR3 region: CATSRDKGQWEPQHF. The CDR3 DNA follows: TGTGCCACCAGCAGAGATAAAGGACAGTGGGAGCCCCAGCATTTT.

The rearrangement links TRBV4-3 to TRBJ2-3, with D maybe TRBD1 (7 bases). From germline, CDR1 is LGHNA and CDR2 YSLEER. This CDR3 has 16 residues. With 0 bases removed from V and 4 bases from J, the gap between germline ends came to 14 bases. The CDR3 region has the DNA TGCGCCAGCAGCCAAGATTGGGGCAGGGGGGCAGATACGCAGTATTTT. This encodes CASSQDWGRGADTQYF.

V usage is TRBV2 and J usage is TRBJ1-2; TRBD1 aligns across 8 bases. J was trimmed by 7 bases and V by 0 bases; bases with no gene match: 4. The CDR3 is 14 residues long. Germline CDR1 and CDR2: SNHLY and FYNNEI. In nucleotides, the CDR3 is TGTGCCAGCAGTGAAGCCCAGGGGGCGGTTGGCTACACCTTC. Protein product: CASSEAQGAVGYTF.